The T cell receptor beta chain under discussion was sequenced for a study of spatial heterogeneity in lung cancer. The wider study: Sequence detection consistently recorded a greater number of beta-chain than alpha-chain sequences. Regarding the study as a whole: Compared with follow-up, resection was when ubiquitous expanded tumor TCRs appeared in blood more.

V lost 4 bases to trimming and J lost 0 bases, with 17 bases between them. The CDR3 covers 17 residues. Germline values: CDR1 LGHDT, CDR2 YNNKEL (reference sequence). Individually, TCR cDNA molecules were each labelled with a unique molecular identifier. TCRdb processed the 5' RACE reads anew with MiXCR; each CDR3 protein has one entry. Here the sample spans under 100,000 distinct CDR3 sequences, approximately 8.2% being singletons. This sample's time point: sample taken at primary tumor resection. Sequencing was performed on whole RNA extracted from tumor and nontumor lung tissue, or from frozen PBMC, and the material was left unsorted. More than 70 TRACERx patients with early, untreated non-small cell lung cancer donated samples. In this sample, this clonotype turned up many times. What it recognizes is unknown.

This receptor was identified in a male donor with early-stage non-small cell lung cancer. The sequencing here drew on PBMCs, taken at surgery. This chain links TRBV3-1 with TRBJ2-3; D perhaps matches TRBD1 (6 bases). The CDR3 DNA follows: TGTGCCAGCAGCCTAATACCACAGGGCTCTAGCACAGATACGCAGTATTTT. It yields the protein CASSLIPQGSSTDTQYF.